These 31 T cell receptor beta chains were sequenced from one sample in a study of human T cells and chemical hapten exposure. Stated time point: pre-sensitization, week 0. Treatment meaning: therapeutic diphenylcyclopropenone sensitization with weekly scalp DPC. MiXCR, run by TCRdb on the RACE reads, gives a single entry per CDR3 protein. The sample yields tens of thousands of distinct CDR3 sequences, around 7% seen once. The material was whole blood, obtained in connection with sensitization to the hapten diphenylcyclopropenone (DPC). Receptors originate from a woman between 25 and 40 years old with alopecia areata. Some clones in this sample may be carry-over from other donors' samples.

The chain has TRBV6-5 and TRBJ1-6; 7 bases agree with TRBD1. The CDR3 loop spans 14 amino acids. Per germline, CDR1 MNHEY and CDR2 SVGAGI. With V trimmed by 0 bases and J by 8 bases, 1 base remained unmatched. The chain's CDR3 is CASSYSRGDSPLHF. DNA for the CDR3: TGTGCCAGCAGTTACTCCAGGGGGGATTCACCCCTCCACTTT.

In this sample, this clonotype turned up many times. The gene calls are TRBV29-1 and TRBJ2-3; D call uncertain. Germline V gene sequence: CDR1 SQVTM, CDR2 ANQGSEA. This CDR3 has 12 residues. Trimming stripped 4 bases from V and 2 bases from J, with 7 bases between. The CDR3 loop reads CSVVWATDTQYF. CDR3 DNA sequence: TGCAGCGTTGTGTGGGCCACAGATACGCAGTATTTT.

This clonotype came up many times. This chain joins TRBV20-1 and TRBJ2-7; tentative D call: TRBD1 (5 bases). The CDR3 totals 14 residues. CDR1 and CDR2 (germline): DFQATT, SNEGSKA (reference sequence). The V and J ends lost 6 bases and 1 base respectively, with 16 bases between them. The CDR3 sequence: CSAQNPGQSYEQYF. The DNA of the CDR3 is TGCAGTGCACAGAACCCAGGACAATCCTACGAGCAGTACTTC.

This clonotype was recorded at least ten times. The rearrangement joins TRBV7-9 to TRBJ2-7, with 9 bases lining up with TRBD1. CDR1 is SEHNR, CDR2 FQNEAQ, per germline (reference sequence). This CDR3 comprises 17 residues. The V segment lost 5 bases and the J segment 4 bases; nucleotides outside the gene matches: 15. The CDR3 DNA reads as TGTGCCAGCAGCCCCACGGGCGGGACAGGGCCCATTTACGAGCAGTACTTC. It yields the protein CASSPTGGTGPIYEQYF.

At least ten counts were recorded for this clonotype. This CDR3 reads CASSPPESGATEAFF. DNA of the CDR3: TGTGCCAGCAGCCCGCCAGAGTCGGGGGCCACTGAAGCTTTCTTT. The chain carries TRBV7-8 and TRBJ1-1; maybe TRBD1 (6 bases). The CDR3 spans 15 residues. Between the trimmed V and J ends, which lost 5 bases and 4 bases, there was a span of 17 bases. Germline V gives CDR1 SGHVS, CDR2 FQNEAQ.

The chain links TRBV30 to TRBJ2-3; D gene ambiguous. Germline values: CDR1 GTSNPN, CDR2 SVGIG (reference sequence). The CDR3 extends over 16 amino acids. V gave up 5 bases and J gave up 6 bases, with 24 bases separating them. CDR3 nucleotide sequence: TGTGCCTGGTTCGGCCCGACCAATCGTATTTCCGATACGCAGTATTTT. This sequence encodes CAWFGPTNRISDTQYF.

The J gene is TRBJ2-7, the V gene TRBV3-1; possible D gene TRBD2, 5 bases. Germline values: CDR1 LGHDT, CDR2 YNNKEL (reference sequence). The CDR3 contains 16 residues. The V gene lost 0 bases and the J gene lost 1 base, with 13 bases spanning the gap. The CDR3 DNA follows: TGTGCCAGCAGCCAAGATTTCCCAGCGGAATCCTACGAGCAGTACTTC. Protein sequence: CASSQDFPAESYEQYF.

This rearrangement joins TRBV12-3 or TRBV12-4 to TRBJ1-2; D is unresolved. V was clipped by 6 bases and J by 3 bases, with 11 bases between them. The CDR3 runs 13 residues. The CDR3 region is CASSPMADYGYTF. The CDR3, as DNA: TGTGCCAGCAGCCCAATGGCAGACTATGGCTACACCTTC.

This clonotype was detected only a few times. The V call is TRBV2, the J call TRBJ1-6; no clear D gene. Trimming cost V 3 bases and J 10 bases, with 10 bases left between them. Germline V gene lookup returns CDR1 SNHLY and CDR2 FYNNEI. The CDR3 runs 13 residues. The CDR3 region is CASSDIGRSPLHF. DNA of the CDR3: TGTGCCAGCAGTGACATTGGACGCTCACCCCTCCACTTT.

Only one count was recorded for this clonotype. The chain links TRBV28 to TRBJ1-5, with D tentatively TRBD1 (5 bases). The CDR3 consists of 16 residues. Trimming removed 3 bases from V and 4 bases from J, with 16 bases in between. Germline loops: CDR1 MDHEN, CDR2 SYDVKM. This CDR3 is CASSFRAGLGNQPQHF. The DNA for the CDR3 is TGTGCCAGCAGTTTTAGAGCAGGGCTAGGAAATCAGCCCCAGCATTTT.

This clonotype occurred many times. The rearrangement joins TRBV15 to TRBJ2-7; no reliable D call. Trimming cost V 2 bases and J 4 bases, with 15 bases left between them. The CDR3 loop spans 15 amino acids. Looked up from germline, CDR1 is LNHNV and CDR2 is YYDKDF (reference sequence). The chain's CDR3 is CATSRKPPGEYEQYF. The CDR3 DNA reads TGTGCCACCAGCAGAAAACCACCAGGCGAGTACGAGCAGTACTTC.

This clonotype was seen repeatedly, ten times or more. The chain employs TRBV10-3 and TRBJ2-2; a possible D gene is TRBD2 (5 bases). This CDR3 has 13 residues. CDR1 is ENHRY, CDR2 SYGVKD, per germline. The V end was cut by 11 bases, the J end by 2 bases, with 12 bases between. The CDR3 bases are TGTGCCGCCACTAGTGTAAACACCGGGGAGCTGTTTTTT. This encodes CAATSVNTGELFF.

The chain joins TRBV20-1 to TRBJ1-5, with D maybe TRBD1 (6 bases). This CDR3 has 15 amino acids. Germline CDR1 is DFQATT and CDR2 is SNEGSKA (reference sequence). The V and J ends lost 0 bases and 5 bases respectively, with 14 bases between them. CDR3 protein: CSAREPTGTYQPQHF. CDR3 sequence (DNA): TGCAGTGCTAGAGAACCTACAGGGACCTATCAGCCCCAGCATTTT.

The sample holds many counts of this clonotype. The chain uses TRBV29-1 and TRBJ2-7, with D tentatively TRBD1 (6 bases). V was pared by 2 bases and J by 0 bases, with 8 bases between. This CDR3 spans 13 amino acids. In germline, CDR1 is SQVTM, CDR2 ANQGSEA. This chain's CDR3 is CSVERDNSYEQYF. CDR3 sequence (DNA): TGCAGCGTTGAAAGGGACAACTCCTACGAGCAGTACTTC.

This clonotype was seen many times. The chain employs TRBV5-1 and TRBJ2-1, with TRBD2 matching 10 bases. The CDR3 runs 16 residues. V was pared by 0 bases and J by 7 bases, with 7 bases of the junction left unmatched. Germline values: CDR1 SGHRS, CDR2 YFSETQ. The chain's CDR3 is CASSLELAGRGNEQFF. The CDR3 DNA reads as TGCGCCAGCAGCTTGGAACTAGCGGGGCGGGGTAATGAGCAGTTCTTC.

Comment on this clonotype: A much more abundant neighbour one base away suggests this may be a read error. The chain is built from TRBV29-1 and TRBJ2-1; TRBD2 aligns across 7 bases. J was trimmed by 8 bases and V by 7 bases; bases with no gene match: 20. This CDR3 contains 16 residues. CDR1 SQVTM and CDR2 ANQGSEA come from the germline V gene. DNA of the CDR3: TGCAGCGCTCGTACCGGACTAGTGGGGGTTAAGGATGAGCAGTTCTTC. Amino acid sequence: CSARTGLVGVKDEQFF.

This clonotype has a count of ten or more. The V gene is TRBV10-3, the J gene TRBJ2-2, with 11 bases that match TRBD2. CDR3 length: 19 amino acids. The germline V gene encodes CDR1 ENHRY and CDR2 SYGVKD. The V and J ends lost 3 bases and 0 bases, in that order; junction bases with no gene match: 9. Here the CDR3 DNA reads TGTGCCATCAGTGATGGGGGTGGACTAGCGGGTACGAACACCGGGGAGCTGTTTTTT. It specifies CAISDGGGLAGTNTGELFF.

This clonotype was picked up a small number of times. V gene TRBV7-3 combines with J gene TRBJ2-1; 10 bases match TRBD1. The CDR3 totals 16 residues. Trimming removed 5 bases from V and 8 bases from J; junction bases left unmatched: 12. Germline CDR1 is SGHTA and CDR2 is FQGTGA. The CDR3 loop reads CASSPFRDRGYDEQFF. The CDR3 nucleotides read TGTGCCAGCAGCCCCTTCCGGGACAGGGGATATGATGAGCAGTTCTTC. The full variable domain, rest sourced from reference TRBV7-3 and TRBJ2-1, is GAGVSQTPSNKVTEKGKYVELRCDPISGHTALYWYRQSLGQGPEFLIYFQGTGAADDSGLPNDRFFAVRPEGSVSTLKIQRTERGDSAVYLCASSPFRDRGYDEQFFGPGTRLTVL.

The V gene is TRBV27, the J gene TRBJ1-5; D is unresolved. The CDR3 covers 14 residues. The ends were cut back, 2 bases at V and 0 bases at J, with 5 bases in the middle. The germline V gene has CDR1 MNHEY and CDR2 SMNVEV (reference sequence). CDR3 loop: CASSLPISNQPQHF. The CDR3 region has the DNA TGTGCCAGCAGTTTACCCATTAGCAATCAGCCCCAGCATTTT.

This clonotype has a count of ten or more. CDR3 sequence reads: CAWGSGGAYEQYF. CDR3 in DNA: TGTGCCTGGGGTAGCGGGGGGGCTTACGAGCAGTACTTC. The rearrangement joins TRBV30 to TRBJ2-7; 11 bases align to TRBD2. J lost 4 bases, V lost 5 bases, and 4 bases had no gene match. Germline V CDR1 and CDR2: GTSNPN, SVGIG (reference sequence). CDR3 length equals 13 residues. Full variable domain (outside the CDR3, taken from reference TRBV30 and TRBJ2-7): SQTIHQWPATLVQPVGSPLSLECTVEGTSNPNLYWYRQAAGRGLQLLFYSVGIGQISSEVPQNLSASRPQDRQFILSSKKLLLSDSGFYLCAWGSGGAYEQYFGPGTRLTVT.

This clonotype showed up many times. The chain links TRBV7-9 to TRBJ2-3; TRBD1 aligns across 7 bases. CDR1 SEHNR and CDR2 FQNEAQ come from the germline V gene (reference sequence). The V segment lost 1 base and the J segment 6 bases; nucleotides outside the gene matches: 1. The CDR3 has 13 residues. CDR3 nucleotides: TGTGCCAGCAGCTTAGGGACAGGTGATACGCAGTATTTT. This gives the protein CASSLGTGDTQYF.

This clonotype was picked up many times. The chain links TRBV6-6 to TRBJ2-5; a weak D match, TRBD1 (6 bases). CDR1 is MNHNY, CDR2 SVGAGI, per germline (reference sequence). Trimming took 2 bases from V and 5 from J, leaving 15 bases between them. The CDR3 length is 15 residues. The CDR3 region has the DNA TGTGCCAGCAGTTACGGGACACTCCACGAGGAGACCCAGTACTTC. Translating gives CASSYGTLHEETQYF.

J is TRBJ1-1 and V is TRBV27, with D possibly TRBD1 on 5 matching bases. There are 16 residues in the CDR3. The V end was cut by 9 bases, the J end by 4 bases, with 24 bases between. The germline V gene encodes CDR1 MNHEY and CDR2 SMNVEV (reference sequence). The CDR3 bases are TGTGCCAGTAGTCCCTTGGGGGGGTCGGTGGTCACTGAAGCTTTCTTT. Amino acid sequence: CASSPLGGSVVTEAFF.

At least ten counts were recorded for this clonotype. The rearrangement joins TRBV2 to TRBJ1-1, with D uncertain. Germline-derived CDR1 and CDR2 are SNHLY and FYNNEI. CDR3 size: 14 residues. With 3 bases removed from V and 3 bases from J, the gap between germline ends came to 11 bases. The CDR3 sequence is CASSDLGFDTEAFF. CDR3 nucleotide sequence: TGTGCCAGCAGTGATTTGGGGTTTGACACTGAAGCTTTCTTT.

This clonotype showed up many times. This chain links TRBV30 with TRBJ1-1; the D gene is possibly TRBD1 (5 bases). This CDR3 comprises 15 residues. Per germline, CDR1 GTSNPN and CDR2 SVGIG (reference sequence). V lost 2 bases to trimming and J lost 2 bases, with 15 bases between them. CDR3: CAWSFAGTSNTEAFF. The DNA for the CDR3 is TGTGCCTGGAGTTTTGCCGGGACCTCAAACACTGAAGCTTTCTTT.

At least ten counts were recorded for this clonotype. The rearrangement uses TRBV5-5 and TRBJ1-1; 9 nucleotides agree with TRBD1. V dropped 0 bases and J dropped 5; count of bases not matched to a gene: 14. Germline CDR1 reads SGHKS; CDR2 reads YYEKEE (reference sequence). This CDR3 has 18 residues. The CDR3 bases are TGTGCCAGCAGCTTGGAACCGGGACAGGGCGATTGGTGGACTGAAGCTTTCTTT. Its protein is CASSLEPGQGDWWTEAFF.

This clonotype has a count of ten or more. The chain links TRBV12-3 or TRBV12-4 to TRBJ2-5; D possibly corresponds to TRBD2 (6 bases). Deletions cut 3 bases from V and 2 bases from J, with 7 bases between. The length of the CDR3 is 13 residues. CDR3: CASSLGLQETQYF. The CDR3 coding sequence is TGTGCCAGCAGTTTGGGACTTCAAGAGACCCAGTACTTC.

Ten or more counts support this clonotype. The chain is built from TRBV12-3 or TRBV12-4 and TRBJ2-1; D gene unclear. V was clipped by 3 bases and J by 6 bases, with 6 bases between them. The CDR3 is 12 residues long. CDR3 protein: CASSLVRNEQFF. The CDR3 DNA follows: TGTGCCAGCAGTTTGGTCCGCAATGAGCAGTTCTTC.

This clonotype came up many times. The genes are TRBV20-1 and TRBJ1-1; D is uncertain. The CDR3 contains 13 residues. Germline CDR1 is DFQATT and CDR2 is SNEGSKA (reference sequence). Trimming removed 2 bases at V and 0 bases at J, with 7 bases between. The CDR3 bases are TGCAGTGCTAGACAGGTACTGAACACTGAAGCTTTCTTT. Its translation is CSARQVLNTEAFF.

In its sample, this clonotype was seen many times. V is TRBV2 and J is TRBJ2-7, with 8 nucleotides matching TRBD1. The CDR3 consists of 15 residues. With 7 bases clipped from V and 2 bases from J, the junction kept 10 bases outside the gene matches. CDR1 and CDR2 from the germline V gene are SNHLY and FYNNEI. The CDR3 nucleotides read TGTGCCAGCATCAAAGCCGGGACAGGAACCTACGAGCAGTACTTC. Residues: CASIKAGTGTYEQYF.

In this sample, this clonotype turned up many times. The genes are TRBV4-1 and TRBJ2-7; 9 bases agree with TRBD1. This CDR3 region has 16 residues. Germline V gene data show CDR1 as MGHRA and CDR2 as YSYEKL. The trim removed 1 base at V and 3 bases at J, leaving 7 bases unmatched. The CDR3 nucleotides read TGCGCCAGCAGCCAAGTACCGGGACAGGGCAGCTACGAGCAGTACTTC. This codes for CASSQVPGQGSYEQYF.